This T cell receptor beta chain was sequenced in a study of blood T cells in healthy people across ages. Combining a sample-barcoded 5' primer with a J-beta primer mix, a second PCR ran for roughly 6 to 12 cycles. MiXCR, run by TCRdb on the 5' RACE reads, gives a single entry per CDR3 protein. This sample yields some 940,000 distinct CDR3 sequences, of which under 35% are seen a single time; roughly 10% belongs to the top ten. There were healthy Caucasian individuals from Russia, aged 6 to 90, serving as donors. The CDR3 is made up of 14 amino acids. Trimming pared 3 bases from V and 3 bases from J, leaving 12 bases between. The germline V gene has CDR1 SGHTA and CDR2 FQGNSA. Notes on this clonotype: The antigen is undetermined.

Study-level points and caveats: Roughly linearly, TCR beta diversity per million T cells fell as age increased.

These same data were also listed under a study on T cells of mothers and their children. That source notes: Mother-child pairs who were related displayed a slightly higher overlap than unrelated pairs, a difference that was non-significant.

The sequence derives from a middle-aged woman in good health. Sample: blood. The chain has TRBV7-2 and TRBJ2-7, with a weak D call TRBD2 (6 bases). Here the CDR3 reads CASSLRDSLYEQYF. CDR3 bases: TGTGCCAGCAGCTTGAGGGACTCTCTCTACGAGCAGTACTTC. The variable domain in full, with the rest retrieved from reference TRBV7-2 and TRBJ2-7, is GAGVSQSPSNKVTEKGKDVELRCDPISGHTALYWYRQSLGQGLEFLIYFQGNSAPDKSGLPSDRFSAERTGGSVSTLTIQRTQQEDSAVYLCASSLRDSLYEQYFGPGTRLTVT.